These 25 T cell receptor beta chains were all obtained from the same sample, sequenced in a study of OX40 agonist ivuxolimab in advanced cancers. Sequencing used immunoSEQ multiplex PCR; TCRdb keeps in-frame clones, though not all of them. The data contain about 54,000 clones, just under 85% of them singletons. Sequencing was performed on CD4+ or CD8+ T cells sorted from blood, taken in a trial of the OX40 agonist ivuxolimab. The receptors were sampled from an adult with an advanced solid tumor such as melanoma, head and neck, liver or kidney cancer.

The rearrangement joins TRBV10-1 to TRBJ2-7, with D perhaps TRBD1 (6 bases). The V gene's germline CDR1 is WNHNN and CDR2 SYGVQD (reference sequence). This CDR3 contains 12 residues. Trimming left V 5 bases short and J 7 bases short, with 12 bases between. CDR3 nucleotide sequence: TGCGCCAGCAGTCCGGACAGTGGTGAGCAGTACTTC. Its translation: CASSPDSGEQYF.

The chain links TRBV6-1 to TRBJ1-5; D possibly corresponds to TRBD1 (6 bases). Germline CDR1 is MNHNS and CDR2 is SASEGT. The CDR3 extends over 15 amino acids. V gave up 4 bases and J gave up 2 bases, with 12 bases separating them. The CDR3 DNA follows: TGTGCCAGCAGTGGTGAAGGGGGGGGCAATCAGCCCCAGCATTTT. Translated, it gives CASSGEGGGNQPQHF.

J is TRBJ1-2 and V is TRBV5-4; D remains unclear. Trimming shortened V by 3 bases and J by 4 bases, and 19 bases separated the two germline ends. In germline, CDR1 is SGHNT, CDR2 YYREEE (reference sequence). The CDR3 loop spans 16 amino acids. The CDR3 DNA is TGTGCCAGCAGCTCCAATCGACGGATTTCCCTCTATGGCTACACCTTC. It specifies CASSSNRRISLYGYTF.

CDR3 loop: CASSLDRTGNEQYF. CDR3 DNA: TGTGCCAGCAGCTTAGATCGGACAGGGAACGAGCAGTACTTC. J is TRBJ2-7 and V is TRBV7-2; the match to TRBD1 covers 8 bases. Trimming at V came to 1 base and at J to 5 bases, leaving 4 bases not matched to a gene. Germline V lookup: CDR1 SGHTA, CDR2 FQGNSA. The CDR3 covers 14 residues. The variable domain in full, completed from reference TRBV7-2 and TRBJ2-7, reads GAGVSQSPSNKVTEKGKDVELRCDPISGHTALYWYRQSLGQGLEFLIYFQGNSAPDKSGLPSDRFSAERTGGSVSTLTIQRTQQEDSAVYLCASSLDRTGNEQYFGPGTRLTVT.

V and J are TRBV12-2 and TRBJ1-3; the table assigns TRBD1, which was not confirmed against the DNA. TRBV12-2 is recorded as a pseudogene. The length of the CDR3 is 14 residues. The CDR3 DNA follows: TGTGCAAGTCGGCCCAGGGTGAGTCAAGAGACCATATATTTT. Encoded protein: CASRPRVSQETIYF.

The rearrangement links TRBV6-1 to TRBJ1-6; D remains ambiguous. This CDR3 has 13 amino acids. V dropped 4 bases and J dropped 6 bases, with 7 bases sitting between them. Germline CDR1 reads MNHNS; CDR2 reads SASEGT. The CDR3: CASSVGPNSPLHF. Here the CDR3 DNA reads TGTGCCAGCAGTGTGGGCCCTAATTCACCCCTCCACTTT.

This clone was counted a few times. CDR3 bases: TGTGCCAGCAGCCCAGACAGGATCGAGCAGTACTTC. Its translation: CASSPDRIEQYF. The J gene is TRBJ2-7, the V gene TRBV7-9; TRBD1 might be the D (6 bases). The CDR3 loop spans 12 amino acids. Deletions cut 5 bases from V and 6 bases from J, with 11 bases between. Germline V CDR1 and CDR2: SEHNR, FQNEAQ (reference sequence).

V gene TRBV28 combines with J gene TRBJ2-7, with 9 bases fitting TRBD2. CDR3 size: 15 residues. Per the germline V gene, CDR1 is MDHEN and CDR2 is SYDVKM. The trim removed 6 bases at V and 4 bases at J, leaving 10 bases unmatched. CDR3 residues: CASRTIAGAKYEQYF. CDR3 DNA sequence: TGTGCCAGCAGAACTATAGCGGGAGCGAAGTACGAGCAGTACTTC.

V is TRBV18 and J is TRBJ2-7; D is possibly TRBD2 (5 bases). The CDR3 has 14 amino acids. CDR1 is KGHSH, CDR2 LQKENI, per germline. V was trimmed by 2 bases and J by 1 base, leaving 9 bases between them. This CDR3 reads CASSPSSGSYEQYF. The CDR3 DNA is TGTGCCAGCTCACCATCCTCGGGGTCCTACGAGCAGTACTTC.

The rearrangement joins TRBV27 to TRBJ1-3; 7 bases agree with TRBD1. J lost 2 bases, V lost 5 bases, and 9 bases had no gene match. Per the germline V gene, CDR1 is MNHEY and CDR2 is SMNVEV (reference sequence). The CDR3 contains 16 residues. The CDR3 DNA follows: TGTGCCAGCAGTCCCCCCCCCGGGACAGCTGGAAACACCATATATTTT. It specifies CASSPPPGTAGNTIYF.

DNA for the CDR3: TGTGCCATCAGTGGAACTAGAAGTGGCGATTACGAGCAGTACTTC. Translated: CAISGTRSGDYEQYF. The rearrangement links TRBV10-3 to TRBJ2-7; tentative D call: TRBD2 (5 bases). The germline CDR1 and CDR2 sequences are ENHRY and SYGVKD. The V and J ends lost 4 bases and 4 bases respectively, with 17 bases between them. The CDR3 is 15 amino acids.

This clone was counted a single time. The gene calls are TRBV20-1 and TRBJ2-7, with D hard to call. Germline CDR1 reads DFQATT; CDR2 reads SNEGSKA (reference sequence). The CDR3 length is 10 residues. V was cut by 7 bases and J by 9 bases, with 13 bases left in between. CDR3 loop: CSVNTPGQYF. CDR3 coding DNA: TGCAGTGTCAACACCCCGGGGCAGTACTTC.

The V and J genes are TRBV28 and TRBJ2-7, with D hard to call. The germline gives CDR1 MDHEN, CDR2 SYDVKM. V was cut by 2 bases and J by 0 bases, with 14 bases left in between. This CDR3 region has 16 residues. The CDR3 nucleotides read TGTGCCAGCAGTTTAGTAACTGGGCTTAGCTCCTACGAGCAGTACTTC. Protein product: CASSLVTGLSSYEQYF.

The J gene is TRBJ2-4, the V gene TRBV19, with D possibly matching TRBD1 (7 bases). CDR1 LNHDA and CDR2 SQIVND come from the germline V gene (reference sequence). The CDR3 contains 13 residues. Trimming removed 6 bases from V and 5 bases from J, with 11 bases in between. The CDR3 DNA sequence: TGTGCCAGTAGGGAGGGGGCTGAAAACATTCAGTACTTC. This gives the protein CASREGAENIQYF.

The chain employs TRBV18 and TRBJ2-7; D gene uncertain. Germline CDR1 KGHSH, CDR2 LQKENI. The CDR3 contains 14 residues. Trimming took 2 bases from V and 1 from J, leaving 9 bases between them. This chain's CDR3 is CASSPSDRSYEQYF. The CDR3 region has the DNA TGTGCCAGCTCACCATCGGACCGATCCTACGAGCAGTACTTC.

The chain couples TRBV19 to TRBJ2-1; D perhaps matches TRBD1 (6 bases). The V gene's germline CDR1 is LNHDA and CDR2 SQIVND (reference sequence). CDR3 length: 12 residues. V lost 6 bases to trimming and J lost 10 bases, with 13 bases between them. CDR3 coding DNA: TGTGCCAGTAGCCTACAGGGAGCCGAGCAGTTCTTC. The encoded protein is CASSLQGAEQFF.

The table lists this clone with a few counts. V gene TRBV7-7 combines with J gene TRBJ2-1; 7 positions agree with TRBD2. The CDR3 consists of 15 residues. With 5 bases clipped from V and 3 bases from J, the junction kept 7 bases outside the gene matches. Germline values: CDR1 SSHAT, CDR2 FNYEAQ (reference sequence). In nucleotides, the CDR3 is TGTGCCAGCAGCGCTTCTAGCGGAGACTACAATGAGCAGTTCTTC. Amino acid sequence: CASSASSGDYNEQFF.

This chain joins TRBV5-6 and TRBJ1-5, with TRBD1 matching 7 bases. The CDR3 has 14 amino acids. Looked up from germline, CDR1 is SGHDT and CDR2 is YYEEEE. V dropped 4 bases and J dropped 9; count of bases not matched to a gene: 10. The CDR3 bases are TGTGCCAGCAGCCCCAACAGGGGCAGAGGGCCCCAGCATTTT. Its protein product is CASSPNRGRGPQHF.

The chain joins TRBV20-1 to TRBJ2-1; no firm D call. The CDR3 runs 11 residues. The germline V and J ends were trimmed by 0 bases and 10 bases, with 7 bases remaining between them. Per the germline V gene, CDR1 is DFQATT and CDR2 is SNEGSKA (reference sequence). CDR3 nucleotide sequence: TGCAGTGCTAGAGATGAGGCGGAGCAGTTCTTC. Translating it yields CSARDEAEQFF.

The chain has TRBV29-1 and TRBJ2-1; D might be TRBD2 (5 bases). Between the trimmed V and J ends, which lost 7 bases and 7 bases, there was a span of 17 bases. This CDR3 comprises 13 residues. Per germline, CDR1 SQVTM and CDR2 ANQGSEA. CDR3 DNA sequence: TGCAGCGGAGGCTTCGCGGGCGGGAATGAGCAGTTCTTC. Translated, it gives CSGGFAGGNEQFF.

This clone is judged medium-sized. The V call is TRBV5-1, the J call TRBJ2-7; 7 bases are a match to TRBD2. CDR1 and CDR2 (germline): SGHRS, YFSETQ. CDR3 size: 13 residues. V gave up 0 bases and J gave up 5 bases; unmatched junction bases: 2. CDR3 amino acids: CASSLAGGNEQYF. The CDR3 DNA is TGCGCCAGCAGCTTGGCCGGGGGGAACGAGCAGTACTTC.

V and J are TRBV10-3 and TRBJ1-4; TRBD1 agrees at 9 bases. Per germline, CDR1 ENHRY and CDR2 SYGVKD. With V trimmed by 6 bases and J by 7 bases, 12 bases remained unmatched. The length of the CDR3 is 16 residues. The CDR3 sequence: CAISVREGQGFEKLFF. CDR3 bases: TGTGCCATCAGCGTGAGGGAGGGACAGGGATTTGAAAAACTGTTTTTT.

The rearrangement joins TRBV4-3 to TRBJ1-4; no definite D call. This CDR3 contains 18 residues. The germline CDR1 and CDR2 sequences are LGHNA and YSLEER. Trimming pared 1 base from V and 2 bases from J, leaving 17 bases between. CDR3 nucleotide sequence: TGCGCCAGCAGCCAAGTCACCTCGGCAGGACCGACTAATGAAAAACTGTTTTTT. Protein: CASSQVTSAGPTNEKLFF.

The chain joins TRBV28 to TRBJ1-3; no clear D gene. The length of the CDR3 is 15 residues. Trimming stripped 6 bases from V and 4 bases from J, with 16 bases between. Germline V gene lookup returns CDR1 MDHEN and CDR2 SYDVKM. The CDR3, as DNA: TGTGCCAGCAGACCTAGGGAGATCGGGGGAAACACCATATATTTT. This encodes CASRPREIGGNTIYF.

The chain employs TRBV7-2 and TRBJ1-6; D is unclear. CDR3 size: 15 residues. V lost 1 base, J lost 8 bases, and 12 bases lay in between. Germline V gene data show CDR1 as SGHTA and CDR2 as FQGNSA. The DNA for the CDR3 is TGTGCCAGCAGCTTAGGGCGGGTTCGGGATTCACCCCTCCACTTT. It specifies CASSLGRVRDSPLHF.